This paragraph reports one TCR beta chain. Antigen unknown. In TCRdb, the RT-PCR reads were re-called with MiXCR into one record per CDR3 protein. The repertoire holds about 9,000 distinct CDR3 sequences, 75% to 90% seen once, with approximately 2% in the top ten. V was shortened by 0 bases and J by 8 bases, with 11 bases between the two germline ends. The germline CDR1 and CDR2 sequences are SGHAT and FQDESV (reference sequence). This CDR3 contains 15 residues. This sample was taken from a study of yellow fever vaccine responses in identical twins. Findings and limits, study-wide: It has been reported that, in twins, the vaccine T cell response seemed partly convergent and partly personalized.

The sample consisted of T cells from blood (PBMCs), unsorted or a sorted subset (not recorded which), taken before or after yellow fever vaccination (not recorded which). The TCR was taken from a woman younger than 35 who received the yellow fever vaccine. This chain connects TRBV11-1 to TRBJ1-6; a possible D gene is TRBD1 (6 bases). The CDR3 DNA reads TGTGCCAGCAGCTTAGCCCAGGGGAATGATTCACCCCTCCACTTT. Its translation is CASSLAQGNDSPLHF.